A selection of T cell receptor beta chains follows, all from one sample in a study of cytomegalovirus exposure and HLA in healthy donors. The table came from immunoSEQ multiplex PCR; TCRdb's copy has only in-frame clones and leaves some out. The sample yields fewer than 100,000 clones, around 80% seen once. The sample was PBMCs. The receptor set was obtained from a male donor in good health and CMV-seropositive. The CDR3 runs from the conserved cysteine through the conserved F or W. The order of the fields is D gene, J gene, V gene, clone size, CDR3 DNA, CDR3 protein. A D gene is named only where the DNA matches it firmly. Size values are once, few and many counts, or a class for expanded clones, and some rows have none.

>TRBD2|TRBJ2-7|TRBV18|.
TGTGCCAGCTCACCAATGAGCGGGAGCTCCGAGCAGTACTTC
CASSPMSGSSEQYF
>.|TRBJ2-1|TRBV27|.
TGTGCCAGCAGTGCGGGGAGTGGCGAGCAGTTCTTC
CASSAGSGEQFF
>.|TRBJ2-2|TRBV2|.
TGTGCCAGCACAGCGAACACCGGGGAGCTGTTTTTT
CASTANTGELFF
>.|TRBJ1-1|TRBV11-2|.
TGTGCCAGCAGCCTACCCGGGGCTGAAGCTTTCTTT
CASSLPGAEAFF
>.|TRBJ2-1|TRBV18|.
TGTGCCAGCTCACCGACAATGAGCTCCTACAATGAGCAGTTCTTC
CASSPTMSSYNEQFF
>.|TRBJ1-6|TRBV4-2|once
TGTGCCAGCAGCCAAGATTTAGGGGTAAATTCACCCCTCCACTTT
CASSQDLGVNSPLHF
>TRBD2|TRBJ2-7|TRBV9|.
TGTGCCAGCAGCAAGTTTAGCGGGAGCCCCTACGAGCAGTACTTC
CASSKFSGSPYEQYF
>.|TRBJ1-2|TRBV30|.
TGTGCCTGGAGTACAGGCGGTGGCTACACCTTC
CAWSTGGGYTF
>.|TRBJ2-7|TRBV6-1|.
TGTGCCAGCAGTGAGCAGGGGCCCCCTTTCGACGAGCAGTACTTC
CASSEQGPPFDEQYF
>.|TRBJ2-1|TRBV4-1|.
TGCGCCAGCAGCCAAGGCTTCCGGGTATCCTACAATGAGCAGTTCTTC
CASSQGFRVSYNEQFF
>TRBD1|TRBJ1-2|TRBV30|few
TGTGCCTGGAGTGGAGGGACAGCTAACTATGGCTACACCTTC
CAWSGGTANYGYTF
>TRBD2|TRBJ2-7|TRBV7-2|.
TGTGCCAGCAGCTCCTTAGGGACTAGCGGCGACCTTTACGAGCAGTACTTC
CASSSLGTSGDLYEQYF
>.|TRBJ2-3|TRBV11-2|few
TGTGCCAGCAGCTTAGGAACTAGCCGTACAGATACGCAGTATTTT
CASSLGTSRTDTQYF
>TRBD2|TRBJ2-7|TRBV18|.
TGTGCCAGCTCACTTCGACCCGGGACTAAAACGGGCGAGCAGTACTTC
CASSLRPGTKTGEQYF
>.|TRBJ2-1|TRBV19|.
TGTGCCAGTAGTAACCTTCGGTCTAGCTTCAATGAGCAGTTCTTC
CASSNLRSSFNEQFF
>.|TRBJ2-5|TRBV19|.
TGTGCCAGTAGTCTCGCGGGGCGGGGAGAGACCCAGTACTTC
CASSLAGRGETQYF
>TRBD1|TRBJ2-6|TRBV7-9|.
TGTGCCAGCAGCAACATTGGGACAGGTAGTAGGCATGGGGCCAACGTCCTGACTTTC
CASSNIGTGSRHGANVLTF
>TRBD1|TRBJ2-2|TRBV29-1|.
TGCAGCGTCGAAACCGGGACAGAAAACACCGGGGAGCTGTTTTTT
CSVETGTENTGELFF
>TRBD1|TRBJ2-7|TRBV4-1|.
TGCGCCAGCAGCCAGGGACAGGGGAGCTCCTACGAGCAGTACTTC
CASSQGQGSSYEQYF
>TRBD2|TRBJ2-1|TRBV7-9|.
TGTGCCAGCAGCTTAGCGGGACTAGCGGAGGGCAATGAGCAGTTCTTC
CASSLAGLAEGNEQFF
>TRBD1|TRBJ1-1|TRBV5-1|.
TGCGCCAGCAGCTTGGGAACCGGGACAGGGGACGGTACTGAAGCTTTCTTT
CASSLGTGTGDGTEAFF
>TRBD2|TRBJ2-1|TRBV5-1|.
TGCGCCAGCAGCTTGACCCCGTCGCTAGCGGGGTCCTACAATGAGCAGTTCTTC
CASSLTPSLAGSYNEQFF
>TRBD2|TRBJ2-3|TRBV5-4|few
TGTGCCTTACGGGCTAGCGGGGAGGATACGCAGTATTTT
CALRASGEDTQYF
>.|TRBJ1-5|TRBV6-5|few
TGTGCCAGCAGTTACTCGAGTCGTAATCAGCCCCAGCATTTT
CASSYSSRNQPQHF
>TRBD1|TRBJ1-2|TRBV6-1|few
TGTGCCAGCAGTGTAGAGACAGGGCCCAACTATGGCTACACCTTC
CASSVETGPNYGYTF